Following are 9 T cell receptor beta chains from one sample sequenced in a study of cytomegalovirus exposure and HLA in healthy donors. Researchers ran the PCR with 60 Vbeta and 13 Jbeta primers. Assay: immunoSEQ multiplex PCR; the TCRdb copy retains only in-frame clones and omits some. This table has 210,000 or so clones, over 80% appearing once. The sample taken for sequencing was PBMCs. The receptor set was obtained from a boy aged 2-9 years in good health and CMV-seronegative.

This chain joins TRBV29-1 and TRBJ1-2; no clear D gene. This CDR3 spans 15 amino acids. Trimming left V 0 bases short and J 3 bases short, with 14 bases between. CDR1 is SQVTM and CDR2 is ANQGSEA in the germline V gene. This CDR3 is CSVEDLAGYYYGYTF. CDR3 nucleotide sequence: TGCAGCGTTGAAGATCTCGCAGGCTATTACTATGGCTACACCTTC.

This chain links TRBV5-1 with TRBJ2-5; 7 bases are a match to TRBD1. The V gene end was trimmed by 4 bases and the J gene end by 2 bases; junction bases not matched to a gene: 5. This CDR3 has 14 amino acids. Germline V gives CDR1 SGHRS, CDR2 YFSETQ. DNA for the CDR3: TGCGCCAGCAGCCAAGGGACAGCACAAGAGACCCAGTACTTC. It specifies CASSQGTAQETQYF.

The chain employs TRBV29-1 and TRBJ1-1; the D is unclear. The CDR3 sequence is 13 residues long. Germline V lookup: CDR1 SQVTM, CDR2 ANQGSEA. Trimming took off 1 base at V and 0 bases at J, with 6 bases between the two ends. Here the CDR3 reads CSVEVSVNTEAFF. The CDR3 region has the DNA TGCAGCGTTGAAGTTTCTGTGAACACTGAAGCTTTCTTT.

V gene TRBV6-1 combines with J gene TRBJ2-3; the match to TRBD2 covers 13 bases. CDR1 and CDR2 from the germline V gene are MNHNS and SASEGT. The V segment lost 11 bases and the J segment 6 bases; nucleotides outside the gene matches: 8. The CDR3 runs to 14 residues. CDR3: CAVPGTSGKDTQYF. CDR3 bases: TGTGCCGTTCCCGGGACTAGCGGGAAGGATACGCAGTATTTT.

This clone was counted a single time. The chain joins TRBV7-2 to TRBJ2-5; the D gene is possibly TRBD1 (5 bases). This CDR3 is 15 amino acids long. CDR1 and CDR2 from the germline V gene are SGHTA and FQGNSA. Trimming removed 1 base from V and 4 bases from J, with 13 bases in between. The CDR3 here is CASSLGGPYLETQYF. CDR3 bases: TGTGCCAGCAGCTTAGGGGGCCCCTACCTAGAGACCCAGTACTTC.

CDR3 sequence (DNA): TGTGCCATCAGTGACCCAAGACAGGCGTATGGCTACACCTTC. Translation: CAISDPRQAYGYTF. This sequence joins TRBV10-3 and TRBJ1-2; a possible D gene is TRBD1 (6 bases). Per germline, CDR1 ENHRY and CDR2 SYGVKD. The CDR3 has 14 residues. Trimming took 3 bases from V and 5 from J, leaving 13 bases between them.

The V gene is TRBV6-1, the J gene TRBJ2-7; the match to TRBD2 covers 7 bases. Trimming removed 4 bases from V and 0 bases from J; junction bases left unmatched: 6. Germline V lookup: CDR1 MNHNS, CDR2 SASEGT. The CDR3 consists of 15 residues. The CDR3 protein is CASSALAETSYEQYF. CDR3 coding DNA: TGTGCCAGCAGTGCCCTAGCGGAGACCTCCTACGAGCAGTACTTC.

V gene TRBV19 combines with J gene TRBJ1-6; TRBD1 is a possible D gene (5 bases). Germline values: CDR1 LNHDA, CDR2 SQIVND (reference sequence). This CDR3 is 13 amino acids long. Trimming left V 6 bases short and J 6 bases short, with 9 bases between. Written as DNA, the CDR3 is TGTGCCAGTAGCGCGACAGTTAATTCACCCCTCCACTTT. This translates into CASSATVNSPLHF.

This chain uses TRBV5-6 with TRBJ1-2; 11 bases align to TRBD1. V shed 5 bases and J 0 bases; nucleotides not matched to a gene: 6. Germline assignment: CDR1 SGHDT and CDR2 YYEEEE. The CDR3 is 16 amino acids. CDR3 amino acids: CASRQGQGASNYGYTF. The CDR3 nucleotides read TGTGCCAGCAGACAAGGACAGGGGGCCTCTAACTATGGCTACACCTTC.